The entry below describes one TCR beta chain. Between the trimmed V and J ends, which lost 0 bases and 13 bases, there was a span of 14 bases. Germline V CDR1 and CDR2: SGHDN, FVKESK. The CDR3 runs 13 residues. This sample is drawn from a study of blood T cell repertoires in COVID-19. TCRdb keeps only in-frame clones here, not all; method: immunoSEQ multiplex PCR. The profile covers over 60,000 clones, with 80% to 90% appearing a single time and more than 0.95% taken by the ten largest. This TCR was sampled from a man in his forties or fifties with acute or convalescent COVID-19. This chain links TRBV14 with TRBJ2-3, with D perhaps TRBD1 (6 bases). Material: peripheral blood. The DNA for the CDR3 is TGTGCCAGCAGCCAAGATTTACAGGGCCGGGAGTATTTT. Its translation: CASSQDLQGREYF.